This record looks at one T cell receptor beta chain sequence and its context. This sample was included in a study of T cell repertoires in cytomegalovirus infection. Study information: It can be stated that public TCR beta signatures indicated CMV infection as well as a matching HLA type.

The germline V gene encodes CDR1 DFQATT and CDR2 SNEGSKA (reference sequence). With 2 bases removed from V and 5 bases from J, the gap between germline ends came to 17 bases. This CDR3 is 15 amino acids long. TCRdb used MiXCR to reprocess the reads, holding one entry per CDR3 protein. The data contain about 450,000 distinct CDR3 sequences, about 33% of them singletons. The rearrangement links TRBV20-1 to TRBJ2-3; TRBD2 might be the D (6 bases). This TCR came from a human donor in good health (CMV status not recorded). Some clones in this sample may be carry-over from other donors' samples. Sequenced sample: PBMCs. The CDR3 sequence: CSARWSGRMLDTQYF. For the CDR3, the DNA is TGCAGTGCTAGATGGTCAGGGAGGATGTTAGATACGCAGTATTTT.